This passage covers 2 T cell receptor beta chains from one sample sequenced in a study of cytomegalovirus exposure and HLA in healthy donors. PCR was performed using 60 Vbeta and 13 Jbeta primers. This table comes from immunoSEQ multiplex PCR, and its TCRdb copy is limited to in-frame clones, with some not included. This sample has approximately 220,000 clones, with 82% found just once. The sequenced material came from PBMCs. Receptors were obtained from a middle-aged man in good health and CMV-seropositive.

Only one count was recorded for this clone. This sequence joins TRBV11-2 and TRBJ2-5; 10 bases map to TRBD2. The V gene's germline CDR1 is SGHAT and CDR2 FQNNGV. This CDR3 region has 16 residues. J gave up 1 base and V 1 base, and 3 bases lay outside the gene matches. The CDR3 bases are TGTGCCAGCAGCTTAGCGGGACTAGCGCTCCAAGAGACCCAGTACTTC. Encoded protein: CASSLAGLALQETQYF.

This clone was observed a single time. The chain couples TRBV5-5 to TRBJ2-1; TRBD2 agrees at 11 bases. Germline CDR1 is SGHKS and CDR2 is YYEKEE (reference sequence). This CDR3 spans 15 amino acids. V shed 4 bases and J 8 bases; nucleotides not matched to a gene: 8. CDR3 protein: CASSTPGLAAHEQFF. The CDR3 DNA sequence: TGTGCCAGCAGCACGCCGGGACTAGCGGCACATGAGCAGTTCTTC.